These T cell receptor beta chains were read from a single sample in a study of T cells in Graves' hyperthyroidism and ophthalmopathy. TCRdb independently ran MiXCR on the multiplex PCR reads; one entry per CDR3 protein. The repertoire has nearly 600,000 distinct CDR3 sequences, approximately 15% of them found once; the top ten carry 7.1%. The sample comprised blood. All receptors come from a young woman with Graves' ophthalmopathy. Each CDR3 is given with its conserved first and last residue. The order of the fields is D gene, clone size, V gene, J gene, CDR3 protein, CDR3 DNA. D genes are given only for firm matches. Clone size appears in some rows only: once, few, many, or a class for an expanded clone.

>TRBD2|many|TRBV18|TRBJ2-1
CASSSLAGVYYNEQFF
TGTGCCAGCTCATCTTTAGCGGGGGTATACTACAATGAGCAGTTCTTC
>TRBD2|many|TRBV7-9|TRBJ2-7
CATEVGTTTYEQYF
TGTGCCACCGAAGTCGGGACTACCACCTACGAGCAGTACTTC
>NA|many|TRBV28|TRBJ1-2
CASSLGRANYYGYTF
TGTGCCAGCAGTTTAGGCAGGGCAAATTACTATGGCTACACCTTC
>TRBD1|many|TRBV2|TRBJ1-1
CASSGTGSEAFF
TGTGCCAGCAGTGGGACAGGGAGTGAAGCTTTCTTT
>TRBD2|many|TRBV20-1|TRBJ2-5
CSAPDGGGQETQYF
TGCAGTGCTCCTGACGGGGGGGGGCAAGAGACCCAGTACTTC
>NA|few|TRBV29-1|TRBJ1-3
CSVEDRGSGNTIYF
TGCAGCGTTGAAGATAGGGGCTCTGGAAACACCATATATTTT
>NA|many|TRBV30|TRBJ1-4
CAWSVGNTEEKLFF
TGTGCCTGGAGTGTAGGGAATACGGAGGAAAAACTGTTTTTT
>NA|NA|TRBV18|TRBJ1-6
CASSRKTGISSYNSPLHF
TGTGCCAGCTCACGGAAAACAGGGATTAGCTCCTATAATTCACCCCTCCACTTT
>NA|many|TRBV12-3/TRBV12-4|TRBJ1-6
CASSIGGRNSPLHF
TGTGCCAGCAGTATAGGGGGTCGGAATTCACCCCTCCACTTT
>TRBD2|NA|TRBV9|TRBJ2-2
CASSASGERGVTFYTGELFF
TGTGCCAGCAGCGCGAGCGGGGAGCGGGGGGTCACGTTTTACACCGGGGAGCTGTTTTTT
>NA|NA|TRBV7-9|TRBJ1-1
CATSRQYGQMNTEAFF
TGTGCCACCTCAAGGCAATATGGTCAAATGAACACTGAAGCTTTCTTT
>NA|NA|TRBV28|TRBJ2-2
CASSDFTGEGTGELFF
TGTGCCAGCAGTGACTTTACGGGTGAGGGCACCGGGGAGCTGTTTTTT
>TRBD2|many|TRBV7-3|TRBJ2-1
CASSLGLANYNEQFF
TGTGCCAGCAGCTTGGGACTAGCGAACTACAATGAGCAGTTCTTC
>TRBD2|NA|TRBV18|TRBJ2-3
CASSPPSGYDTQYF
TGTGCCAGCTCACCGCCTAGCGGGTACGATACGCAGTATTTT
>TRBD1|NA|TRBV19|TRBJ2-6
CASSIGVGQGASGANVLTF
TGTGCCAGTAGTATAGGGGTGGGACAGGGGGCTTCTGGGGCCAACGTCCTGACTTTC
>NA|many|TRBV24-1|TRBJ2-3
CATRAESDTQYF
TGTGCCACCAGGGCCGAATCAGATACGCAGTATTTT
>NA|many|TRBV27|TRBJ2-1
CASSLSSQAYNEQFF
TGTGCCAGCAGTTTATCCAGCCAGGCCTACAATGAGCAGTTCTTC
>TRBD2|NA|TRBV6-5|TRBJ2-2
CASSYSGLAGGPNGELFF
TGTGCCAGCAGTTACTCTGGACTAGCGGGAGGGCCAAACGGGGAGCTGTTTTTT
>TRBD1|NA|TRBV7-3|TRBJ1-2
CASSSGTGNGYGYTF
TGTGCCAGCAGCTCCGGGACAGGGAACGGCTATGGCTACACCTTC
>NA|many|TRBV2|TRBJ1-1
CASSAQGPEAFF
TGTGCCAGCAGCGCACAGGGTCCTGAAGCTTTCTTT
>NA|NA|TRBV3-1|TRBJ1-6
CASSPGTPDNSPLHF
TGTGCCAGCAGCCCCGGGACACCAGATAATTCACCCCTCCACTTT
>NA|many|TRBV27|TRBJ1-1
CASSLKGLAGVNTEAFF
TGTGCCAGCAGTTTAAAGGGTCTGGCCGGGGTGAACACTGAAGCTTTCTTT
>TRBD1|few|TRBV13|TRBJ2-1
CASSLQGARYNEQFF
TGTGCCAGCAGCTTACAGGGGGCGCGATACAATGAGCAGTTCTTC
>TRBD1|many|TRBV29-1|TRBJ1-1
CSVQVSGGRTEAFF
TGCAGCGTTCAAGTTTCAGGGGGAAGGACTGAAGCTTTCTTT
>TRBD1|NA|TRBV20-1|TRBJ2-3
CSARGQGSTDTQYF
TGCAGTGCTAGGGGACAGGGAAGCACAGATACGCAGTATTTT
>TRBD2|many|TRBV30|TRBJ2-3
CAWRATSGRTDTQYF
TGTGCCTGGAGAGCTACTAGCGGGAGAACAGATACGCAGTATTTT
>TRBD2|NA|TRBV20-1|TRBJ2-1
CSARDIGKTSGTYNEQFF
TGCAGTGCTAGAGATATAGGGAAGACTAGCGGAACTTACAATGAGCAGTTCTTC
>NA|many|TRBV4-3|TRBJ1-4
CASSQDPGSNEKLFF
TGCGCCAGCAGCCAAGATCCAGGGTCTAATGAAAAACTGTTTTTT
>TRBD1|once|TRBV20-1|TRBJ1-5
CSAGDPGGGDQPQHF
TGCAGTGCTGGAGATCCAGGGGGCGGCGATCAGCCCCAGCATTTT
>TRBD2|few|TRBV11-3|TRBJ2-1
CASSEGTSGRPKDEQFF
TGTGCCAGCAGCGAAGGAACTAGCGGGAGGCCTAAGGATGAGCAGTTCTTC
>NA|few|TRBV12-5|TRBJ2-7
CASGLAKTGPEYEQYF
TGTGCTAGTGGTTTGGCAAAGACAGGTCCGGAATACGAGCAGTACTTC
>NA|many|TRBV27|TRBJ1-5
CASSFSSGGNQPQHF
TGTGCCAGCAGTTTCAGTTCTGGGGGCAATCAGCCCCAGCATTTT
>NA|many|TRBV2|TRBJ2-5
CASSEGQVSQETQYF
TGTGCCAGCAGTGAAGGGCAGGTATCCCAAGAGACCCAGTACTTC
>NA|many|TRBV7-2|TRBJ1-1
CASSSQGLSEAFF
TGTGCCAGCAGCTCTCAGGGACTGAGTGAAGCTTTCTTT
>NA|many|TRBV30|TRBJ2-3
CAWNGGVTTDTQYF
TGTGCCTGGAACGGAGGGGTCACCACAGATACGCAGTATTTT
>TRBD2|many|TRBV2|TRBJ2-5
CANVASGSAWETQYF
TGTGCTAACGTCGCTAGCGGGAGTGCGTGGGAGACCCAGTACTTC